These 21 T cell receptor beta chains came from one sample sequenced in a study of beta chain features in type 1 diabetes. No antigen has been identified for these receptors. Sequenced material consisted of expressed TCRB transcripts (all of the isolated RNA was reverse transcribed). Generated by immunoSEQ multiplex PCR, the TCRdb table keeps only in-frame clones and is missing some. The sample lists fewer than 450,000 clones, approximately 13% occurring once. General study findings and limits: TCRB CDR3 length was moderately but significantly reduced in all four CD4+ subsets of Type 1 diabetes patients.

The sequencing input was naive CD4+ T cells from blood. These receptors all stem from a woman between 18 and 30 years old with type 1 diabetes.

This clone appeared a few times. The CDR3 sequence: CAWSRQEQYF. In DNA form, the CDR3 reads TGTGCCTGGAGCCGACAGGAGCAGTACTTC. The rearrangement links TRBV30 to TRBJ2-7; perhaps TRBD1 as D (5 bases). V was clipped by 3 bases and J by 7 bases, with 7 bases between them. Germline V gene data show CDR1 as GTSNPN and CDR2 as SVGIG (reference sequence). CDR3 size: 10 residues.

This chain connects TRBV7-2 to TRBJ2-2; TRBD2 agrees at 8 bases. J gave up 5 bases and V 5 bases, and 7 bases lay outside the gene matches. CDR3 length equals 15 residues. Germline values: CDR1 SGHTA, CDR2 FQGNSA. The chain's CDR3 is CASSPWGGRTGELFF. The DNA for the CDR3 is TGTGCCAGCAGCCCCTGGGGCGGGAGGACCGGGGAGCTGTTTTTT.

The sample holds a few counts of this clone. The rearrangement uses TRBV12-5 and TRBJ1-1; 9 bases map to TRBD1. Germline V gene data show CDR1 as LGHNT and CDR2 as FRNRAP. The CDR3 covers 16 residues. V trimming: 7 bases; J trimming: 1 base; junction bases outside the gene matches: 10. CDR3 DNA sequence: TGTGCTAGTGCGGGCCCCGGGACAGGGCCGAACACTGAAGCTTTCTTT. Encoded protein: CASAGPGTGPNTEAFF. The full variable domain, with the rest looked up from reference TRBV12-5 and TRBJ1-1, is DARVTQTPRHKVTEMGQEVTMRCQPILGHNTVFWYRQTMMQGLELLAYFRNRAPLDDSGMPKDRFSAEMPDATLATLKIQPSEPRDSAVYFCASAGPGTGPNTEAFFGQGTRLTVV.

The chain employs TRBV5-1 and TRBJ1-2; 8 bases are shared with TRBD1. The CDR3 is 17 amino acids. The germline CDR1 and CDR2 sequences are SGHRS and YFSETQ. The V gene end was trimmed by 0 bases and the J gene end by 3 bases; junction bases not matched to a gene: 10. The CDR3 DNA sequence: TGCGCCAGCAGCTTGGAATTCGGGCGGACAGGGCACTATGGCTACACCTTC. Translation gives CASSLEFGRTGHYGYTF.

CDR3 bases: TGTGCCAGCAGTCTTCCGGGAACGGCCTATGGCTACACCTTC. Translation: CASSLPGTAYGYTF. This rearrangement joins TRBV25-1 to TRBJ1-2; D remains unclear. In germline, CDR1 is MGHDK, CDR2 SYGVNS. The CDR3 spans 14 residues. The V end lost 5 bases, the J end lost 4 bases, and 14 bases lay between the germline ends.

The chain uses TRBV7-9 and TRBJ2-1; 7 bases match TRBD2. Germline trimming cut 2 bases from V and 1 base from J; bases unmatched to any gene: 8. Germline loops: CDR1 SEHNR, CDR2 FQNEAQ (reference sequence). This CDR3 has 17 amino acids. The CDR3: CASSLREPGGSYNEQFF. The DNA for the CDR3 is TGTGCCAGCAGCTTAAGGGAGCCCGGGGGGTCCTACAATGAGCAGTTCTTC.

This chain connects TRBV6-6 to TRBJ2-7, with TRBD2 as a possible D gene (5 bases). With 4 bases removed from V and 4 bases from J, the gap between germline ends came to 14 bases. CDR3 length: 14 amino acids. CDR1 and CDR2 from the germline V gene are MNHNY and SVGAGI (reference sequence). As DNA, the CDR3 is TGTGCCAGCAGTTCCGAACGGACTGGTTACGAGCAGTACTTC. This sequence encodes CASSSERTGYEQYF.

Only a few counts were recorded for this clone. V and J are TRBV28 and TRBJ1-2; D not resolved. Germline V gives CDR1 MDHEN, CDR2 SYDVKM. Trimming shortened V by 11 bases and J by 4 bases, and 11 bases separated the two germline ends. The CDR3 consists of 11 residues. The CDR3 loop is CAAAATYGYTF. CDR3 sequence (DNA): TGTGCCGCGGCGGCTACCTATGGCTACACCTTC.

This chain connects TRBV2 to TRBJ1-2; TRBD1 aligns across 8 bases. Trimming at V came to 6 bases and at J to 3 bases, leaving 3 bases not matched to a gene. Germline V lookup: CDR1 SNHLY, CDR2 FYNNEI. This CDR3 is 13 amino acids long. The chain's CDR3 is CASSATGDYGYTF. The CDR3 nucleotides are TGTGCCAGCAGCGCGACAGGGGACTATGGCTACACCTTC.

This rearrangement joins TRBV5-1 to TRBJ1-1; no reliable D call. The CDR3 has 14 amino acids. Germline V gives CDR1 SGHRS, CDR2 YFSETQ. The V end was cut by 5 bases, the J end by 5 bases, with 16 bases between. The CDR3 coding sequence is TGCGCCAGCAGTTTATTTCTGGCTAGTACTGAAGCTTTCTTT. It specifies CASSLFLASTEAFF. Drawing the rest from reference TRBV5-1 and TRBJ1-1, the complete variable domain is KAGVTQTPRYLIKTRGQQVTLSCSPISGHRSVSWYQQTPGQGLQFLFEYFSETQRNKGNFPGRFSGRQFSNSRSEMNVSTLELGDSALYLCASSLFLASTEAFFGQGTRLTVV.

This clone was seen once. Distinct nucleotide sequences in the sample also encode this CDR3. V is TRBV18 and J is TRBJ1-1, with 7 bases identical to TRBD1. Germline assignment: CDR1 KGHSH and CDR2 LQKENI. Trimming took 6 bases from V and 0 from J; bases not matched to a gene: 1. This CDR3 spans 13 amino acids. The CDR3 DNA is TGTGCCAGCTCCGGGACAGTGAACACTGAAGCTTTCTTT. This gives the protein CASSGTVNTEAFF.

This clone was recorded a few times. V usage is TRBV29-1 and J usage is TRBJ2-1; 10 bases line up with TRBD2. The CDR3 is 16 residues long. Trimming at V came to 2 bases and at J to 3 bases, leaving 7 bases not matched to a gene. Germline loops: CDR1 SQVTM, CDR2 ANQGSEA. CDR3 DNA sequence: TGCAGCGTTGAATCTCCGGGACTAGCGAACTACAATGAGCAGTTCTTC. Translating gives CSVESPGLANYNEQFF.

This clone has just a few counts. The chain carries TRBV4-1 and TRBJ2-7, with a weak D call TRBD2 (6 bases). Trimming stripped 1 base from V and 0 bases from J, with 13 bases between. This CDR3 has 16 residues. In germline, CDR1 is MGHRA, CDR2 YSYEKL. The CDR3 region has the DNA TGCGCCAGCAGCCAAGCCCCCCTAGCGAACTCCTACGAGCAGTACTTC. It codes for CASSQAPLANSYEQYF.

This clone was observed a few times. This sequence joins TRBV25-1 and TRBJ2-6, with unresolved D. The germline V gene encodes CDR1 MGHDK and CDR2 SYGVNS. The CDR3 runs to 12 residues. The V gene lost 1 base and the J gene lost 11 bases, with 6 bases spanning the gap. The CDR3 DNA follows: TGTGCCAGCAGTGAATTCGGGTACGTCCTGACTTTC. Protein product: CASSEFGYVLTF.

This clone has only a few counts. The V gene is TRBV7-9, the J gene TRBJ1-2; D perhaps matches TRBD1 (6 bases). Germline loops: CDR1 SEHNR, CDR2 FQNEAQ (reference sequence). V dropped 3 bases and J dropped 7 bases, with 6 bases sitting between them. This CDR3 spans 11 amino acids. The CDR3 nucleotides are TGTGCCAGCAGCTTCAGGGGTGGCTACACCTTC. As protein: CASSFRGGYTF.

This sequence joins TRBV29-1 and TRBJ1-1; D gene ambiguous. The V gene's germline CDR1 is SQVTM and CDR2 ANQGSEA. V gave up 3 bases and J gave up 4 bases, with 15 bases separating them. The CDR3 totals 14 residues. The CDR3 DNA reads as TGCAGCGTTGAGAATCGGGGTAGTGCCACTGAAGCTTTCTTT. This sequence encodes CSVENRGSATEAFF.

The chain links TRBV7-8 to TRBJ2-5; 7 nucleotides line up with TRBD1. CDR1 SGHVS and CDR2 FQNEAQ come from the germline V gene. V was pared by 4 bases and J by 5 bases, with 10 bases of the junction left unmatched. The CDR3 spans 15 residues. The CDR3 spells CASSSYRGARETQYF. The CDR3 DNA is TGTGCCAGCAGCTCCTACAGGGGTGCGAGGGAGACCCAGTACTTC.

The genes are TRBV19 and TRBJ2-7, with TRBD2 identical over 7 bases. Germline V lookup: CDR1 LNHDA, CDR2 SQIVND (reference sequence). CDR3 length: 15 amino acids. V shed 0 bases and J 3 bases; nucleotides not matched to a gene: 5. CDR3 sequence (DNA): TGTGCCAGTAGTATAGATCGGGGGGATAACTACGAGCAGTACTTC. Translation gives CASSIDRGDNYEQYF.

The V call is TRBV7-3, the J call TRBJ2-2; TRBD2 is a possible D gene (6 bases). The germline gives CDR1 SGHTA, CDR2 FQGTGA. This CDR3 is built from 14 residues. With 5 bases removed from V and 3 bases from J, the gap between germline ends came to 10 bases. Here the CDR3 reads CASSVGLHTGELFF. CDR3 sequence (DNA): TGTGCCAGCAGCGTAGGACTACACACCGGGGAGCTGTTTTTT.

CDR3 bases: TGTGCCAGCTCACGGGACAGGGGAGGTCAGCCCCAGCATTTT. Its protein product is CASSRDRGGQPQHF. The chain employs TRBV18 and TRBJ1-5, with 10 bases that match TRBD1. Trimming cost V 4 bases and J 6 bases; bases outside gene matches: 3. Germline loops: CDR1 KGHSH, CDR2 LQKENI. The CDR3 is made up of 14 amino acids.

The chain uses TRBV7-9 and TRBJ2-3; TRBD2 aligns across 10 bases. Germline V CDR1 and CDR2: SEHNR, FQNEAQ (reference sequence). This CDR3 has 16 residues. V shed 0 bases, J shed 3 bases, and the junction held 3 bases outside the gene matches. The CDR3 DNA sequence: TGTGCCAGCAGCTTAGCGATAGCGGGAGGTACAGATACGCAGTATTTT. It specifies CASSLAIAGGTDTQYF.